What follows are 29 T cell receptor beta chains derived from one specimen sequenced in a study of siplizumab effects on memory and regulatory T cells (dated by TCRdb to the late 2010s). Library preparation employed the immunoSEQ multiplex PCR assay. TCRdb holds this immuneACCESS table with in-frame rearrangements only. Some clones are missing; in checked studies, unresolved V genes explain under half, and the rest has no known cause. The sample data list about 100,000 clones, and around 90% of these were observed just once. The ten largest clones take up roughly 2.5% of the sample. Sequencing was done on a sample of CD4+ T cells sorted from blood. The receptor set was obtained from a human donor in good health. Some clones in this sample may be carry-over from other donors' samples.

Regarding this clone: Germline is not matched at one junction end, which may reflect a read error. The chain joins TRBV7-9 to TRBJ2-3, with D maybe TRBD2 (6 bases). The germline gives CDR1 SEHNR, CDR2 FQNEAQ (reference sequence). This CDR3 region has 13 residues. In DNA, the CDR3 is TGTGCCAGCAGCTTACCCCCGGGACTCGACTGTTCCTTT. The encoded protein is CASSLPPGLDCSF.

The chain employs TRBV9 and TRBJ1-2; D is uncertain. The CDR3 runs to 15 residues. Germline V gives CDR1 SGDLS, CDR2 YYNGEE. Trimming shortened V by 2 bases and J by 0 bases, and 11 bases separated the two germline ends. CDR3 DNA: TGTGCCAGCAGCGTTTTTTCAGATACTAACTATGGCTACACCTTC. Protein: CASSVFSDTNYGYTF.

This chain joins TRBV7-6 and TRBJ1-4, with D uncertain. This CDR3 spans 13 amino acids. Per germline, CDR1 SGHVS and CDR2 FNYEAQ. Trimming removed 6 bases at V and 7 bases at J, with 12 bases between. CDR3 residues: CASSIRYSEKLFF. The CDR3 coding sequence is TGTGCCAGCAGTATCAGATATAGTGAAAAACTGTTTTTT. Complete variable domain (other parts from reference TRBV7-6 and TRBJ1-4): GAGVSQSPRYKVTKRGQDVALRCDPISGHVSLYWYRQALGQGPEFLTYFNYEAQQDKSGLPNDRFSAERPEGSISTLTIQRTEQRDSAMYRCASSIRYSEKLFFGSGTQLSVL.

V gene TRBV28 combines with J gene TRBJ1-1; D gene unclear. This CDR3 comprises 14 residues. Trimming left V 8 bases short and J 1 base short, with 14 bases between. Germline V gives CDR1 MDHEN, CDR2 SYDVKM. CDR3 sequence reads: CASHTPPQNTEAFF. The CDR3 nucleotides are TGTGCCAGCCACACCCCCCCACAGAACACTGAAGCTTTCTTT.

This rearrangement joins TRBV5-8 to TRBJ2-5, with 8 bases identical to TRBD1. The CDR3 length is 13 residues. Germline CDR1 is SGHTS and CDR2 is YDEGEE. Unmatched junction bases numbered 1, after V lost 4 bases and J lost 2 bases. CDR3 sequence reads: CASSRDRQETQYF. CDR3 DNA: TGTGCCAGCAGCCGGGACAGGCAAGAGACCCAGTACTTC.

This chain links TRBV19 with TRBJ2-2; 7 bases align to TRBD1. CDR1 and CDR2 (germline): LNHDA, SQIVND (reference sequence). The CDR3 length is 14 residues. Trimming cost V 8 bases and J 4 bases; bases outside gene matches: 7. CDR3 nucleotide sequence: TGTGCCAGTCGAGACGACAGGGCCACCGGGGAGCTGTTTTTT. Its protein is CASRDDRATGELFF.

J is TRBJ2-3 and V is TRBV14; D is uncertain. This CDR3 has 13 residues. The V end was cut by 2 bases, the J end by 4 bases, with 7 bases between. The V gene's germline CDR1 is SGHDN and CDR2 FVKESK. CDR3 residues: CASSQYMADTQYF. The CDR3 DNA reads TGTGCCAGCAGCCAATACATGGCAGATACGCAGTATTTT.

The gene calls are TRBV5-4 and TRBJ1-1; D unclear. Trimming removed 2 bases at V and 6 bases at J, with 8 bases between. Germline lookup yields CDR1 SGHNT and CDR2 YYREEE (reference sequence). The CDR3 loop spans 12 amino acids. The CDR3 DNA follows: TGTGCCAGCAGCTTACCCGGGGCTGAAGCTTTCTTT. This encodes CASSLPGAEAFF.

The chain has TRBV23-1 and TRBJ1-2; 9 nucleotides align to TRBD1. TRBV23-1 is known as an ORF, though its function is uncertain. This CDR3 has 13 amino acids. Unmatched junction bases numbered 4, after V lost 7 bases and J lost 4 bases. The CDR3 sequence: CASNTGGAYGYTF. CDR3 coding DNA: TGCGCCAGCAATACAGGGGGCGCCTATGGCTACACCTTC.

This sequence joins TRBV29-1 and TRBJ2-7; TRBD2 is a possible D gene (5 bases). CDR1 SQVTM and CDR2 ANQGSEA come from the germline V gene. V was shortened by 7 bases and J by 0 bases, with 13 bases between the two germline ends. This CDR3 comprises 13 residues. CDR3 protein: CSAGSAPSYEQYF. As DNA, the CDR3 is TGCAGCGCTGGTAGCGCTCCCTCCTACGAGCAGTACTTC.

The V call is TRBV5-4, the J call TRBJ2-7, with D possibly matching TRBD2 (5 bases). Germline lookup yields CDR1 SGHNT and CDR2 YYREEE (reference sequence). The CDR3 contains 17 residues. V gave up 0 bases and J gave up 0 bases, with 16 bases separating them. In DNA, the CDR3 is TGTGCCAGCAGCTTGGGCGGTTCAGCGGCGAGCTCCTACGAGCAGTACTTC. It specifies CASSLGGSAASSYEQYF.

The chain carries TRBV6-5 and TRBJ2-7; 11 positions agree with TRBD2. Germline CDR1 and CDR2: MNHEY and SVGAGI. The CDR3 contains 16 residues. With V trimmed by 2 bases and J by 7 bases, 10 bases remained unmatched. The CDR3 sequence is CASSYRRTSGLEEQYF. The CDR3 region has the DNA TGTGCCAGCAGTTACCGAAGGACTAGCGGGCTTGAGGAGCAGTACTTC.

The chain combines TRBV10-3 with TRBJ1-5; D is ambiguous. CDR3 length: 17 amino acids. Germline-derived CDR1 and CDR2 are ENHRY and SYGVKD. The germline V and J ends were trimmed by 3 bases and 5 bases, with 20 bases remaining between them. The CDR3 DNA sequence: TGTGCCATCAGTGAAAAGCTTTACAACCCGGTAGATCAGCCCCAGCATTTT. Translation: CAISEKLYNPVDQPQHF.

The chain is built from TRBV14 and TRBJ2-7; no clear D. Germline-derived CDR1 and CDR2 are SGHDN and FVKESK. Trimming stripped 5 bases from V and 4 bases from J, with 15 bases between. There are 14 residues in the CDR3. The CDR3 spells CASSFALGNYEQYF. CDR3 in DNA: TGTGCCAGCAGCTTTGCACTGGGGAATTACGAGCAGTACTTC.

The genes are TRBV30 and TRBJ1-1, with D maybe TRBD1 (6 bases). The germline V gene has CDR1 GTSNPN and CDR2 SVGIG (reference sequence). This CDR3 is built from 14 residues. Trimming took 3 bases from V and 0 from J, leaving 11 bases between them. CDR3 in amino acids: CAWRIRGLNTEAFF. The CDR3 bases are TGTGCCTGGAGGATCAGGGGTCTGAACACTGAAGCTTTCTTT. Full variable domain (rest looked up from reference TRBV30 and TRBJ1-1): SQTIHQWPATLVQPVGSPLSLECTVEGTSNPNLYWYRQAAGRGLQLLFYSVGIGQISSEVPQNLSASRPQDRQFILSSKKLLLSDSGFYLCAWRIRGLNTEAFFGQGTRLTVV.

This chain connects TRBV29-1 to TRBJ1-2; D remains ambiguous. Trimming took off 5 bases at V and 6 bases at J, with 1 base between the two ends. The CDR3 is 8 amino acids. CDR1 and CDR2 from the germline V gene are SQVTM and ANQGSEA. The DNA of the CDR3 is TGCAGCGTTAATGGCTACACCTTC. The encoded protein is CSVNGYTF.

The CDR3 region has the DNA TGTGCCAGCAGTGGGACAGGGACAGCTGGCTACTTC. Translating it yields CASSGTGTAGYF. The chain links TRBV2 to TRBJ2-5; TRBD1 matches at 8 bases. Germline V gives CDR1 SNHLY, CDR2 FYNNEI. J lost 14 bases, V lost 4 bases, and 9 bases had no gene match. The CDR3 extends over 12 amino acids.

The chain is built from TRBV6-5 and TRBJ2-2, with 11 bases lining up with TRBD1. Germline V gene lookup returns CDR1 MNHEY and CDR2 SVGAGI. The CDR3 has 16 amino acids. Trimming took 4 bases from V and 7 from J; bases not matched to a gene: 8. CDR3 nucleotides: TGTGCCAGCAGTTCAAGGACAGGGGGCGTCGTCGGGGAGCTGTTTTTT. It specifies CASSSRTGGVVGELFF.

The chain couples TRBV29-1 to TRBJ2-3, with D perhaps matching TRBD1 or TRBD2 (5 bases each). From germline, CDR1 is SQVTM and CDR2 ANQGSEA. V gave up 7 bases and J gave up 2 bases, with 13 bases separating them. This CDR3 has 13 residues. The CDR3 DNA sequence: TGCAGCGCGGGGCGGGCCAACACAGATACGCAGTATTTT. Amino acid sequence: CSAGRANTDTQYF.

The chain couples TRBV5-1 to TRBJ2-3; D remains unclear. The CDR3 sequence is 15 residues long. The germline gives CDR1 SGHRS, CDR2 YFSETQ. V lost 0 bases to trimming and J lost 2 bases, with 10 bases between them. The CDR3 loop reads CASSLGPRTTDTQYF. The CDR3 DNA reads TGCGCCAGCAGCTTGGGTCCTAGAACCACAGATACGCAGTATTTT.

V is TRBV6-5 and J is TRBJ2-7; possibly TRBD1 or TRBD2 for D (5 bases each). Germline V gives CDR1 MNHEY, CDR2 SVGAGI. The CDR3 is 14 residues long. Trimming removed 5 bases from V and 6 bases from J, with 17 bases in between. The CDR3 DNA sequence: TGTGCCAGCAGTAGGGGACCGGCTTATGGCGAGCAGTACTTC. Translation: CASSRGPAYGEQYF.

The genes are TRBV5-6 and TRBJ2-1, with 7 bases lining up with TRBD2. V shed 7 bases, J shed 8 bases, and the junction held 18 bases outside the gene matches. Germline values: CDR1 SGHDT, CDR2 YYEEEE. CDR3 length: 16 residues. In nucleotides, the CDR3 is TGTGCCAGCCTATACCTGGGCGGGAGAGTGGGCGATGAGCAGTTCTTC. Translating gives CASLYLGGRVGDEQFF.

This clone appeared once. The CDR3 reads CASSRQETYEQYF. The CDR3 DNA sequence: TGTGCCAGCAGTCGTCAAGAGACTTACGAGCAGTACTTC. The V gene is TRBV5-8, the J gene TRBJ2-7; D unclear. The CDR3 runs to 13 residues. The germline V gene has CDR1 SGHTS and CDR2 YDEGEE. V lost 5 bases, J lost 4 bases, and 13 bases lay in between.

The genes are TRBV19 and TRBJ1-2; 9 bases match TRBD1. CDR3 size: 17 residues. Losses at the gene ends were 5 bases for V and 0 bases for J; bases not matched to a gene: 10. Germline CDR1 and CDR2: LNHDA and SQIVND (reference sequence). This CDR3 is CASSSRDRVLPNYGYTF. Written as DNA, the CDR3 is TGTGCCAGTAGTTCCCGGGACAGGGTGCTTCCTAACTATGGCTACACCTTC.

CDR3 in amino acids: CASKRALDTDTQYF. CDR3 DNA: TGTGCCAGCAAGAGGGCCCTCGATACAGATACGCAGTATTTT. The gene calls are TRBV28 and TRBJ2-3, with D tentatively TRBD2 (5 bases). CDR3 length: 14 amino acids. Between the trimmed V and J ends, which lost 7 bases and 3 bases, there was a span of 14 bases. Germline loops: CDR1 MDHEN, CDR2 SYDVKM.

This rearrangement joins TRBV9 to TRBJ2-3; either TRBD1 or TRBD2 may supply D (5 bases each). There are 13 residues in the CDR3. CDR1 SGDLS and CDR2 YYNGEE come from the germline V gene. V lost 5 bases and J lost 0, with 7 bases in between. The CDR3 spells CASRGDSTDTQYF. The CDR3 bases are TGTGCCAGCAGGGGGGACAGCACAGATACGCAGTATTTT. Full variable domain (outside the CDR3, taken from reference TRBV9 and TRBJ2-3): DSGVTQTPKHLITATGQRVTLRCSPRSGDLSVYWYQQSLDQGLQFLIQYYNGEERAKGNILERFSAQQFPDLHSELNLSSLELGDSALYFCASRGDSTDTQYFGPGTRLTVL.

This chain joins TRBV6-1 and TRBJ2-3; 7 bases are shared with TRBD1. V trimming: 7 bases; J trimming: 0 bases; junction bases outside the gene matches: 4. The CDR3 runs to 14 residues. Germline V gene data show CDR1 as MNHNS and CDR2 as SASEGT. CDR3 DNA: TGTGCCAGCACTAGGACAGGTAGCACAGATACGCAGTATTTT. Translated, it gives CASTRTGSTDTQYF.

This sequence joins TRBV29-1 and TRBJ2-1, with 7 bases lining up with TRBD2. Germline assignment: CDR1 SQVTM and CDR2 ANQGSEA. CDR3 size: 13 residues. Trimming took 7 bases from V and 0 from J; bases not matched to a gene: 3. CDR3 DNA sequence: TGCAGCGCTGGCGGGAGCTCCTACAATGAGCAGTTCTTC. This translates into CSAGGSSYNEQFF.

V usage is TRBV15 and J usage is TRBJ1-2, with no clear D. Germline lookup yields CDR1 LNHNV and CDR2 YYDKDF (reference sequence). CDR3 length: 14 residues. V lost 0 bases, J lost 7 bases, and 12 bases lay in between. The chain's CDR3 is CATSRESGLFGYTF. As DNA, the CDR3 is TGTGCCACCAGCAGAGAATCTGGTCTTTTTGGCTACACCTTC.